Sequencing of this T cell receptor (beta chain) was carried out in a study of cytomegalovirus exposure and HLA in healthy donors. Trimming removed 4 bases at V and 0 bases at J, with 11 bases between. Germline loops: CDR1 SGHDT, CDR2 YYEEEE. The CDR3 covers 14 residues. Donors came from a validation cohort of approximately 110 subjects, distinct from the first 666-subject cohort. TCRdb's copy holds only in-frame clones and misses some; the assay was immunoSEQ multiplex PCR. This sample has hundreds of thousands of clones; about nine tenths occur once, and the top ten carry approximately 2%. The source material was PBMCs. The J gene is TRBJ2-7, the V gene TRBV5-6; no firm D call. This receptor was obtained from a woman under 30 in good health and CMV-seropositive. DNA for the CDR3: TGTGCCAGCAGCCTACAGAGTAACTCCTACGAGCAGTACTTC. Protein: CASSLQSNSYEQYF.